The 6 T cell receptor beta chains in this list originate from one sample, sequenced in a study of human T cells and chemical hapten exposure. TCRdb re-derived calls from the RACE reads in MiXCR, one entry per CDR3 protein. The table has about 120,000 distinct CDR3 sequences, 11% seen once. Described time point: patch test 3, about 24 weeks after DPC sensitization. Treatment: therapeutic diphenylcyclopropenone sensitization with weekly scalp DPC. Sequences were derived from whole blood, sampled in connection with sensitization to the hapten diphenylcyclopropenone (DPC). The receptors were sampled from a woman aged 45-65 years with alopecia areata. Some clones in this sample may be carry-over from other donors' samples.

This chain connects TRBV6-6 to TRBJ1-5; 8 bases line up with TRBD1. The germline CDR1 and CDR2 sequences are MNHNY and SVGAGI (reference sequence). V gave up 6 bases and J gave up 3 bases; unmatched junction bases: 4. This CDR3 spans 14 amino acids. The CDR3 loop is CASRWTGTNQPQHF. In DNA form, the CDR3 reads TGTGCCAGCAGGTGGACAGGGACCAATCAGCCCCAGCATTTT.

This clonotype was detected ten times or more. The rearrangement uses TRBV29-1 and TRBJ2-3; 13 bases line up with TRBD2. Germline assignment: CDR1 SQVTM and CDR2 ANQGSEA. CDR3 length: 14 residues. The ends lost 6 bases at V and 4 bases at J; junction bases unmatched: 4. The CDR3 spells CSVGTSGKADTQYF. CDR3 DNA: TGCAGCGTGGGGACTAGCGGGAAGGCAGATACGCAGTATTTT.

In this sample, this clonotype turned up a few times. The V call is TRBV6-2 or TRBV6-3, the J call TRBJ2-7; 7 bases line up with TRBD1. This CDR3 contains 15 residues. The V and J ends lost 2 bases and 4 bases, in that order; junction bases with no gene match: 8. The germline CDR1 and CDR2 sequences are MNHEY and SVGEGT. DNA of the CDR3: TGTGCCAGCAGTTACCCGACAGGGTATGGGTACGAGCAGTACTTC. As protein: CASSYPTGYGYEQYF.

This clonotype has more than one count but fewer than ten. The chain employs TRBV6-1 and TRBJ2-2; no reliable D call. Germline values: CDR1 MNHNS, CDR2 SASEGT. The CDR3 runs to 18 residues. V lost 2 bases to trimming and J lost 0 bases, with 16 bases between them. The DNA of the CDR3 is TGTGCCAGCAGTGAAACAATTTGGTACTTCGCGAACACCGGGGAGCTGTTTTTT. Its protein product is CASSETIWYFANTGELFF.

The table lists this clonotype with a few counts. The chain couples TRBV7-2 to TRBJ2-2, with D maybe TRBD2 (6 bases). The germline V and J ends were trimmed by 5 bases and 3 bases, with 16 bases remaining between them. The CDR3 runs 16 residues. The V gene's germline CDR1 is SGHTA and CDR2 FQGNSA. CDR3 DNA sequence: TGTGCCAGCAGCGAACCAGGTCTAGCGTACACCGGGGAGCTGTTTTTT. This gives the protein CASSEPGLAYTGELFF.

This clonotype was counted only a few times. This chain uses TRBV27 with TRBJ2-1; D call uncertain. This CDR3 is 13 amino acids long. Trimming shortened V by 2 bases and J by 3 bases, and 5 bases separated the two germline ends. Germline assignment: CDR1 MNHEY and CDR2 SMNVEV (reference sequence). CDR3 in amino acids: CASSLDLYNEQFF. The CDR3 DNA reads as TGTGCCAGCAGTTTAGACCTCTACAATGAGCAGTTCTTC.